The rows below give T cell receptor beta chains drawn from one sample of a study of T cells in localized non-small cell lung cancer. Method: immunoSEQ multiplex PCR; TCRdb's copy keeps in-frame clones and lacks some. The table has a few thousand clones, roughly 23% seen once. Material: lung tumor tissue, obtained before any cancer treatment. Receptors originate from a female donor aged 60 or older with stage II lung adenocarcinoma. Each CDR3 is given with its conserved first and last residue. A D gene is named only where the DNA matches it firmly. A row's size may be missing; if present it is once, few, many or a size class.

clone_size	v_call	d_call	j_call	cdr3_aa	cdr3_nt
few	TRBV28	TRBD1	TRBJ2-2	CASSLGTANAGELFF	TGTGCCAGCAGCTTAGGGACAGCGAACGCCGGGGAGCTGTTTTTT
NA	TRBV11-3	TRBD2	TRBJ2-4	CASSLTSGGANIQYF	TGTGCCAGCAGCTTGACTAGCGGGGGGGCAAACATTCAGTACTTC
NA	TRBV19	NA	TRBJ1-2	CASSINAATNNYGYTF	TGTGCCAGTAGTATAAACGCCGCGACGAATAACTATGGCTACACCTTC
medium-sized	TRBV11-3	NA	TRBJ2-3	CASSSGQSTDTQYF	TGTGCCAGCAGCTCAGGACAGTCCACAGATACGCAGTATTTT
medium-sized	TRBV6-8	NA	TRBJ1-4	CASSVPGTNEKLFF	TGTGCCAGCAGCGTTCCAGGGACTAATGAAAAACTGTTTTTT
NA	TRBV9	NA	TRBJ2-2	CASSVGPSTGELFF	TGTGCCAGCAGCGTCGGTCCAAGCACCGGGGAGCTGTTTTTT
once	TRBV30	NA	TRBJ2-2	CAWRLTSTGELFF	TGTGCCTGGAGGTTGACTAGCACCGGGGAGCTGTTTTTT
NA	TRBV15	NA	TRBJ2-1	CATSREQLASNEQFF	TGTGCCACCAGCAGAGAACAACTAGCAAGCAATGAGCAGTTCTTC
NA	TRBV5-1	NA	TRBJ1-1	CASSLTGAYTEAFF	TGCGCCAGCAGCTTGACAGGAGCTTACACTGAAGCTTTCTTT
NA	TRBV11-3	TRBD2	TRBJ2-7	CASSPLAGAHEQYF	TGTGCCAGCAGCCCCCTGGCGGGAGCCCACGAGCAGTACTTC
few	TRBV9	NA	TRBJ1-2	CASSPRLGDGYTF	TGTGCCAGCAGCCCTCGGCTTGGGGATGGCTACACCTTC
NA	TRBV15	NA	TRBJ1-5	CATSSTGSNQPQHF	TGTGCCACCAGCAGCACCGGAAGCAATCAGCCCCAGCATTTT
medium-sized	TRBV6-8	TRBD2	TRBJ2-7	CASSYRTSVGGEQYF	TGTGCCAGCAGTTACCGGACTAGCGTTGGGGGCGAGCAGTACTTC
NA	TRBV6-7	TRBD1	TRBJ1-1	CAIRDSFEAFF	TGTGCCATCAGGGACAGTTTTGAAGCTTTCTTT
few	TRBV28	NA	TRBJ1-1	CASSPSRTEAFF	TGTGCCAGCAGCCCCTCTAGGACAGAAGCTTTCTTT
NA	TRBV9	NA	TRBJ1-6	CASSEGGTRNSPLHF	TGTGCCAGCAGTGAAGGGGGGACGCGAAATTCACCCCTCCACTTT
few	TRBV5-1	NA	TRBJ1-5	CASSPGGGGNQPQHF	TGCGCCAGCAGCCCGGGGGGGGGCGGCAATCAGCCCCAGCATTTT